Sequencing of this T cell receptor beta chain was carried out in a study of T cell responses to AZD1222 COVID-19 vaccine. Findings and caveats of the study: Seropositivity was recorded at baseline in only 6 or 7 AZD1222 recipients. Among spike-specific TCRs, nearly half reportedly target unmutated variant regions.

From germline, CDR1 is MNHEY and CDR2 SMNVEV (reference sequence). The CDR3 covers 14 residues. The J segment lost 9 bases and the V segment lost 4 bases, leaving 9 bases of the junction unmatched. Assay: immunoSEQ multiplex PCR; the TCRdb copy retains only in-frame clones and omits some. The table includes 90,000 to 120,000 clones, roughly nine tenths detected once. Turning to this clone: Its antigen is not known.

The material sequenced was peripheral blood, taken on day 0 of AZD1222 vaccination. The receptor's source is an adult in good health. V usage is TRBV27 and J usage is TRBJ1-1; 9 bases are shared with TRBD1. This CDR3 reads CASSWDRDTLKAFF. DNA of the CDR3: TGTGCCAGCAGTTGGGACAGGGACACTCTGAAAGCTTTCTTT.